These 3 T cell receptor beta chains came from one sample sequenced in a study of T cell responses to AZD1222 COVID-19 vaccine. The data were produced by immunoSEQ multiplex PCR, yet TCRdb's version contains in-frame clones alone and is incomplete. This sample carries around 150,000 clones, roughly 85% of them seen once, and the ten largest clones take around 8.3%. This material consisted of peripheral blood, taken 28 days after the second dose of the MenACWY control vaccine. The receptor set was obtained from an adult who received the MenACWY meningococcal vaccine as a control.

The chain carries TRBV5-4 and TRBJ1-1, with 7 bases lining up with TRBD1. The trim removed 4 bases at V and 0 bases at J, leaving 6 bases unmatched. The CDR3 has 15 amino acids. Germline V CDR1 and CDR2: SGHNT, YYREEE (reference sequence). Written as DNA, the CDR3 is TGTGCCAGCAGCGACCGACAGGGAATGAACACTGAAGCTTTCTTT. It specifies CASSDRQGMNTEAFF.

In this sample, this clone turned up a few times. The chain combines TRBV7-8 with TRBJ2-1; D might be TRBD1 or TRBD2, each matching 6 bases. Germline CDR1 is SGHVS and CDR2 is FQNEAQ. The CDR3 length is 12 residues. V was trimmed by 9 bases and J by 12 bases, leaving 18 bases between them. In DNA, the CDR3 is TGTGCCAGTGCTCGGGGGACACGTCCGCAGTTCTTC. Translating gives CASARGTRPQFF.

The chain recombines TRBV30 with TRBJ1-5; TRBD1 aligns across 7 bases. CDR1 is GTSNPN and CDR2 is SVGIG in the germline V gene (reference sequence). Losses at the gene ends were 8 bases for V and 5 bases for J; bases not matched to a gene: 12. This CDR3 has 14 amino acids. CDR3 amino acids: CAKRDRAYHQPQHF. The DNA of the CDR3 is TGTGCCAAGAGAGACAGGGCTTACCATCAGCCCCAGCATTTT.